The clone carrying this T cell receptor beta chain was seen repeatedly, ten times or more. The antigen remains unidentified. This entry is derived from a study of T cells after yellow fever vaccination. Study-level results: Although most clonotypes did not, a small share appeared in both CD4 and CD8 compartments. Bulk-population clonotypes that are abundant could appear as contaminants in FACS-sorted repertoires. Peaking on day 5 versus 15, the secondary response was faster but weaker.

With 0 bases removed from V and 6 bases from J, the gap between germline ends came to 15 bases. Germline-derived CDR1 and CDR2 are MGHRA and YSYEKL. This CDR3 spans 16 amino acids. Template-switching 5'RACE yielded the TCR cDNA; a universal primer site and UMIs were added in the process. TCRdb reprocessed the 5' RACE reads via MiXCR and lists one record per CDR3 protein. Among hundreds of thousands of distinct CDR3 sequences listed, 4.1% were seen once. The genes are TRBV4-1 and TRBJ2-4; D is possibly TRBD1 or TRBD2 (5 bases each). The source was PBMCs, collected 5 days after the yellow fever booster vaccination. The receptor was isolated from a man between 18 and 29 years old who received the YFV17D yellow fever vaccine. This CDR3 is CASSQDRLGDGNIQYF. CDR3 nucleotides: TGCGCCAGCAGCCAAGATCGCCTTGGGGACGGAAACATTCAGTACTTC.